The clone carrying this TCR beta chain showed up just a few times. The antigen remains unidentified. The data were taken from a study of CD8 T cells in ankylosing spondylitis. Regarding the study as a whole: CD8+ disease-linked clones were present at relatively low frequencies in blood. Blood of patients with ankylosing spondylitis appeared to be characterized by a TCR beta motif of several highly homologous variants. Matched ankylosing spondylitis synovial fluid reportedly contained a significantly enriched population of disease-linked clones.

The CDR3 length is 20 residues. V dropped 5 bases and J dropped 5; count of bases not matched to a gene: 22. Per germline, CDR1 MNHEY and CDR2 SVGEGT. It was by quantitative 5'-RACE with molecular barcodes that TCR beta libraries were made. TCRdb independently ran MiXCR on the 5' RACE reads; one entry per CDR3 protein. The data show a few hundred thousand distinct CDR3 sequences, with around 20% seen just once and about 3.5% held by the top ten. The chain uses TRBV6-2 or TRBV6-3 and TRBJ2-1; 9 nucleotides match TRBD2. Material: blood, either unsorted or a sorted T cell fraction (not recorded which). The source of this sequence is a female donor with ankylosing spondylitis or in good health (not recorded which). Here the CDR3 DNA reads TGTGCCAGCAGTCAGGATGGACGGATACTGACTAGCGGTACTGACAATGAGCAGTTCTTC. Amino acid sequence: CASSQDGRILTSGTDNEQFF.